This passage covers 6 T cell receptor beta chains from one sample sequenced in a study of shared clonotypes between healthy human individuals. The assay was immunoSEQ multiplex PCR, and TCRdb's table has in-frame clones only and misses some. Of over a million clones in the sample, about 75% were seen once. Sample: memory CD4+ T cells sorted from blood. Specified subset: CD45RA-negative fraction. These receptors originate from a man between 18 and 35 years old in good health.

This clone came up a few times. The chain has TRBV10-3 and TRBJ2-2; D assignment may be TRBD1 or TRBD2 (5 bases each). V was cut by 10 bases and J by 4 bases, with 10 bases left in between. Germline loops: CDR1 ENHRY, CDR2 SYGVKD. The CDR3 loop spans 12 amino acids. The CDR3 loop is CANSRGTGELFF. In nucleotides, the CDR3 is TGTGCCAACTCGAGGGGCACCGGGGAGCTGTTTTTT.

The chain combines TRBV10-1 with TRBJ2-3; 7 nucleotides agree with TRBD2. Per germline, CDR1 WNHNN and CDR2 SYGVQD (reference sequence). The CDR3 consists of 14 residues. Germline trimming cut 5 bases from V and 3 bases from J; bases unmatched to any gene: 5. This CDR3 is CASSSGKATDTQYF. In nucleotides, the CDR3 is TGCGCCAGCAGTAGCGGGAAGGCTACAGATACGCAGTATTTT.

This clone was detected a few times. This chain connects TRBV5-4 to TRBJ2-1; 7 positions agree with TRBD2. The J segment lost 6 bases and the V segment lost 5 bases, leaving 11 bases of the junction unmatched. Germline assignment: CDR1 SGHNT and CDR2 YYREEE (reference sequence). The length of the CDR3 is 15 residues. CDR3 in amino acids: CASRLLFGGSNEQFF. The CDR3 DNA reads as TGTGCCAGCAGATTATTGTTCGGGGGGAGCAATGAGCAGTTCTTC.

The rearrangement links TRBV18 to TRBJ1-2, with a tentative D call TRBD1 (5 bases). Germline loops: CDR1 KGHSH, CDR2 LQKENI. The CDR3 has 16 residues. V was trimmed by 5 bases and J by 8 bases, leaving 24 bases between them. The CDR3 loop is CASSITRATDSEGYTF. Written as DNA, the CDR3 is TGTGCCAGCTCAATCACCAGGGCGACAGATTCCGAGGGCTACACCTTC.

This clone has only a few counts. This rearrangement joins TRBV5-4 to TRBJ2-1; unclear D gene. Deletions cut 3 bases from V and 4 bases from J, with 17 bases between. The CDR3 has 16 amino acids. Germline loops: CDR1 SGHNT, CDR2 YYREEE (reference sequence). CDR3 DNA sequence: TGTGCCAGCAGCTACCTAGAGGCTACCTTTTACAATGAGCAGTTCTTC. Its translation is CASSYLEATFYNEQFF. Looking up the rest from reference TRBV5-4 and TRBJ2-1 gives the full variable domain: ETGVTQSPTHLIKTRGQQVTLRCSSQSGHNTVSWYQQALGQGPQFIFQYYREEENGRGNFPPRFSGLQFPNYSSELNVNALELDDSALYLCASSYLEATFYNEQFFGPGTRLTVL.

The V and J genes are TRBV4-1 and TRBJ1-4; TRBD1 agrees at 8 bases. V lost 3 bases and J lost 7; bases outside the gene matches: 7. This CDR3 comprises 15 residues. The germline CDR1 and CDR2 sequences are MGHRA and YSYEKL. The CDR3 loop reads CASSHQGARGEKLFF. CDR3 sequence (DNA): TGCGCCAGCAGCCACCAGGGGGCGCGAGGTGAAAAACTGTTTTTT.